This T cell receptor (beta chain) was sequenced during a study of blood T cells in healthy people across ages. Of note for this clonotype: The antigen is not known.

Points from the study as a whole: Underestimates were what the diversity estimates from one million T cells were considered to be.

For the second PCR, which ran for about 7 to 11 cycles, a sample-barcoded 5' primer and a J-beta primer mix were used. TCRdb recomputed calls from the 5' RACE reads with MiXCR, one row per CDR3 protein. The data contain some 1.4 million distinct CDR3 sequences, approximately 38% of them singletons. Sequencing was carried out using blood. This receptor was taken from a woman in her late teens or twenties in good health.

CDR3 loop: CSATVGQGLYGYTF. Here the CDR3 DNA reads TGCAGTGCTACCGTTGGACAGGGACTTTATGGCTACACCTTC. The rearrangement joins TRBV20-1 to TRBJ1-2; 8 bases agree with TRBD1. After removal of 4 bases from V and 5 bases from J, the junction contained 9 bases not matched to a gene. Germline V gives CDR1 DFQATT, CDR2 SNEGSKA (reference sequence). This CDR3 is 14 amino acids long.